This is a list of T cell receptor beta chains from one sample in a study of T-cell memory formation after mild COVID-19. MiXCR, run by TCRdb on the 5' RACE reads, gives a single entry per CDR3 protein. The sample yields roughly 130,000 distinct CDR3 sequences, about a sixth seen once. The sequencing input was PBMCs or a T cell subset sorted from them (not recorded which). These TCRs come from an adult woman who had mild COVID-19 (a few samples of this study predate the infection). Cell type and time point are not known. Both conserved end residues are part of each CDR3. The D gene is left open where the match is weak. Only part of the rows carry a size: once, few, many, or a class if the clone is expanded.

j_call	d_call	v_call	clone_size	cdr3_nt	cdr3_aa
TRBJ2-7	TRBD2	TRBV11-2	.	TGTGCCAGCAGCCTTTCCCCAGTCTGGGACTATCCCTACGAGCAGTACTTC	CASSLSPVWDYPYEQYF
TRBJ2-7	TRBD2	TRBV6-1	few	TGTGCCAGCAGTGCCGGGACTAGCGGGAGTCCCTACGAGCAGTACTTC	CASSAGTSGSPYEQYF
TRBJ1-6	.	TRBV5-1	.	TGCGCCAGCAGCCGAGAGCAGGGTGGGAATTCACCCCTCCACTTT	CASSREQGGNSPLHF
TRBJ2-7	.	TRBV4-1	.	TGCGCCAGCAGCCATGGGGCCGACCTCTCCTACGAGCAGTACTTC	CASSHGADLSYEQYF
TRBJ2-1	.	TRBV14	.	TGTGCCAGCGCCCCCTCGGGCGGGTACAATGAGCAGTTCTTC	CASAPSGGYNEQFF
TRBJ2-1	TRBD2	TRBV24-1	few	TGTGCCACCAGTGACCCATTGAGACTAGCGGGAGGTGAGCAGTTCTTC	CATSDPLRLAGGEQFF
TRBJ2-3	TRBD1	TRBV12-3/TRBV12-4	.	TGTGCCAGCAGTTGCACCCGGGACAGATGTGACGATACGCAGTATTTT	CASSCTRDRCDDTQYF
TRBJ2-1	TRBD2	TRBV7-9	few	TGTGCCAGCAGCTCCACGACTAGCGGGAGGGGCAATGAGCAGTTCTTC	CASSSTTSGRGNEQFF
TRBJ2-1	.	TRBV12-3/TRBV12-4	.	TGTGCCAGCAGTTTAGCCAGGAGGAAGCAGTTCTTC	CASSLARRKQFF
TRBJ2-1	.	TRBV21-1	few	TGTGCCAGCAGCCCCTGTCCCCTAAACTACAATGAGCAGTTCTTC	CASSPCPLNYNEQFF
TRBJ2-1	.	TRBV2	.	TGTGCCAGCAGTGAGGAGGGGGCCGTCTCCTACAATGAGCAGTTCTTC	CASSEEGAVSYNEQFF
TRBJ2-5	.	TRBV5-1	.	TGCGCCAGCAGACCGCTAGGAGAAGAGACCCAGTACTTC	CASRPLGEETQYF
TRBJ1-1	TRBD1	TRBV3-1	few	TGTGCCAGCAGCTACCGGGACAGGGGGAACACTGAAGCTTTCTTT	CASSYRDRGNTEAFF
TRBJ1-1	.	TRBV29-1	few	TGCAGCGTTGGTGGGACGCAATACACTGAAGCTTTCTTT	CSVGGTQYTEAFF
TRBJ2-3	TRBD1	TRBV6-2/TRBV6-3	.	TGTGCCAGCAGTTACTCTAGGGTCTGGGGGCAGGCGGGGACAGGGACGAGGCTTACAGATACGCAGTATTTT	CASSYSRVWGQAGTGTRLTDTQYF
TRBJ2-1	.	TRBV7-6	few	TGTGCCAGCAGCTTAGCTAGGGTAGGGATACTATCCTACAATGAGCAGTTCTTC	CASSLARVGILSYNEQFF
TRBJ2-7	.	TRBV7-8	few	TGTGCCAGCAGCCATCAGGGTGTGGGCTACGAGCAGTACTTC	CASSHQGVGYEQYF
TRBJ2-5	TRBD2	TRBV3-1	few	TGTGCCAGCAGCCAGGGACTAGCGGGCCTAAGGGAGACCCAGTACTTC	CASSQGLAGLRETQYF
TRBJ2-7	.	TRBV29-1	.	TGCAGCGTTGGGGGCTTCTCCTACGAGCAGTACTTC	CSVGGFSYEQYF
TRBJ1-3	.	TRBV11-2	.	TGTGCCAGTCAGGGTATCGGAAGAAACACCATATATTTT	CASQGIGRNTIYF
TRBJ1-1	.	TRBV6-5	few	TGTGCCAGCAGGCTATCGCAGGGGACCTTTGAAGCTTTCTTT	CASRLSQGTFEAFF
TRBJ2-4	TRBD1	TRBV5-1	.	TGCGCCAGCAGCTCTCCGGGACAGCTGAAAAGAGGCATTCAGTACTTC	CASSSPGQLKRGIQYF
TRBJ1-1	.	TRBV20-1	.	TGCAGTGCTAGAGACCGCAGGAGTCGGACTGAAGCTTTCTTT	CSARDRRSRTEAFF
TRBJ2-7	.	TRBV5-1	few	TGCGCCAGCAGCGGGACCTACCGCTCCTACGAGCAGTACTTC	CASSGTYRSYEQYF
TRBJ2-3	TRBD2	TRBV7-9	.	TGTGCCATCAGCCCGGGAGGCCCCACAGATACGCAGTATTTT	CAISPGGPTDTQYF
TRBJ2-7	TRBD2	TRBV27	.	TGTGCCAGCAGTTTGCGGCTAGCGGGAGCCTACGAGCAGTACTTC	CASSLRLAGAYEQYF
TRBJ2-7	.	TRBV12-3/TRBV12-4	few	TGTGCCAGCAGTCCTGAGCAGGGAATACACTACGAGCAGTACTTC	CASSPEQGIHYEQYF
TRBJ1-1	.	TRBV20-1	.	TGCAGTGCTTCTGGGGTCCGAGACGCTGAAGCTTTCTTT	CSASGVRDAEAFF
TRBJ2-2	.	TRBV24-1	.	TGTGCCACCAGTGATTTGACAGAGAACACCGGGGAGCTGTTTTTT	CATSDLTENTGELFF
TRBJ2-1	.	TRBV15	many	TGTGCCACCAGCAGAGATGTTGAGTACAATGAGCAGTTCTTC	CATSRDVEYNEQFF
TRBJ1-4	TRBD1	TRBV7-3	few	TGTGCCAGCAGCCGCCAGGGGGGAGAAAAACTGTTTTTT	CASSRQGGEKLFF
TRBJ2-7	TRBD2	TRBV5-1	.	TGCGCCAGCAGCCAGGGACTAGTGTCCTACGAGCAGTACTTC	CASSQGLVSYEQYF
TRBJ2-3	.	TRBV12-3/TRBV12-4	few	TGTGCCAGCAGTTCCTCCGGACAGACCCTTATCACAGATACGCAGTATTTT	CASSSSGQTLITDTQYF
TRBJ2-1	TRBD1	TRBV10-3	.	TGTGCCATCAGTGACCCTACAGGGGGCAATGAGCAGTTCTTC	CAISDPTGGNEQFF
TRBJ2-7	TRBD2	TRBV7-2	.	TGTGCCAGCAGCTTACAGCGGGGGATCTACGAGCAGTACTTC	CASSLQRGIYEQYF
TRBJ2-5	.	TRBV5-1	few	TGCGCCAGCAGCTTGGCCTACAGGGGAGGGGAGGAGACCCAGTACTTC	CASSLAYRGGEETQYF
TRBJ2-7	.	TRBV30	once	TGTGCCTGGAGTGCCCACGACGAGCAGTACTTC	CAWSAHDEQYF
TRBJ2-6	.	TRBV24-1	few	TGTGCCACCAGTGATTACTCTGGGGCCAACGTCCTGACTTTC	CATSDYSGANVLTF
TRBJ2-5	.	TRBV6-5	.	TGTGCCAGCAGTTCCCCACGGACAGTGCGAGAGACCCAGTACTTC	CASSSPRTVRETQYF
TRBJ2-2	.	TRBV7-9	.	TGTGCCAGCAGCTTCCCGGGGGTGGAGCTGTTTTTT	CASSFPGVELFF
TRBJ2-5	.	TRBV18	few	TGTGCCAGCTCACAGACGGATCAAGAGACCCAGTACTTC	CASSQTDQETQYF
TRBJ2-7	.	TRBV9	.	TGTGCCAGCAGCGGATACAGGGGAGGGTACGAGCAGTACTTC	CASSGYRGGYEQYF
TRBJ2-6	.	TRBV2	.	TGTGCCAGCAGTGTCTCTAGGACTGGGGCCAACGTCCTGACTTTC	CASSVSRTGANVLTF
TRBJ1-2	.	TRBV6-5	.	TGTGCCAGCCGAGCGGCATATGGCTACACCTTC	CASRAAYGYTF
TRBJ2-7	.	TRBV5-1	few	TGCGCCAGCAGCCCGCAGGGAGGACGGCGCGAGCAGTACTTC	CASSPQGGRREQYF
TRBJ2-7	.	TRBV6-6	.	TGTGCCAGCAGTTACTCCGACGACTCCTACGAGCAGTACTTC	CASSYSDDSYEQYF
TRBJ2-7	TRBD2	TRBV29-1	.	TGCAGCGTGACTAGCGGGAGCTACGAGCAGTACTTC	CSVTSGSYEQYF
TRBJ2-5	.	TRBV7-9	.	TGTGCCAGCAGCTTAGCCGGGGCGCTGGGCGAGACCCAGTACTTC	CASSLAGALGETQYF
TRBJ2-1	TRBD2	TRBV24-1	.	TGTGCCACCAGTGATTCACTAGCGGGGTACTACAATGAGCAGTTCTTC	CATSDSLAGYYNEQFF